These 26 T cell receptor beta chains came from one sample sequenced in a study of T cell responses to AZD1222 COVID-19 vaccine. Data came from immunoSEQ multiplex PCR; TCRdb stores just in-frame clones and leaves some out. The repertoire holds approximately 100,000 clones, with about 90% as singletons. The specimen comprised peripheral blood, sampled on day 0 of AZD1222 vaccination. The receptors originated from an adult in good health.

The CDR3 bases are TGCGCCAGCAGCTTGGCCGAGCGGGCTGAGCAGTTCTTC. Its translation: CASSLAERAEQFF. V gene TRBV5-1 combines with J gene TRBJ2-1, with D possibly matching TRBD2 (6 bases). The CDR3 runs 13 residues. The V gene lost 0 bases and the J gene lost 9 bases, with 10 bases spanning the gap. Germline-derived CDR1 and CDR2 are SGHRS and YFSETQ.

This clone was recorded only once. The chain recombines TRBV19 with TRBJ2-7, with 9 bases matching TRBD1. The CDR3 is made up of 16 amino acids. CDR1 and CDR2 from the germline V gene are LNHDA and SQIVND (reference sequence). After removal of 1 base from V and 5 bases from J, the junction contained 9 bases not matched to a gene. CDR3 region: CASSIVPGQGTHEQYF. For the CDR3, the DNA is TGTGCCAGTAGTATAGTCCCGGGACAGGGAACCCACGAGCAGTACTTC.

The chain uses TRBV10-1 and TRBJ2-2; TRBD1 matches 9 bases. V shed 6 bases and J 7 bases; nucleotides not matched to a gene: 3. This CDR3 is 13 amino acids long. CDR1 and CDR2 (germline): WNHNN, SYGVQD (reference sequence). CDR3 residues: CASRGQGGGELFF. The CDR3, as DNA: TGCGCCAGCAGGGGACAGGGCGGCGGGGAGCTGTTTTTT.

This clone has only a few counts. This chain connects TRBV6-5 to TRBJ1-1; D unclear. The CDR3 loop spans 14 amino acids. The germline V gene has CDR1 MNHEY and CDR2 SVGAGI. V lost 2 bases and J 8 bases, leaving 15 bases between the germline ends. The CDR3 spells CASSYLIGSWEAFF. The CDR3 coding sequence is TGTGCCAGCAGTTACCTCATAGGGTCCTGGGAAGCTTTCTTT.

V is TRBV6-5 and J is TRBJ1-1; D is undetermined. The CDR3 runs 12 residues. V was shortened by 6 bases and J by 4 bases, with 9 bases between the two germline ends. Germline lookup yields CDR1 MNHEY and CDR2 SVGAGI. CDR3 coding DNA: TGTGCCAGCAGCCAAGGTTCCACTGAAGCTTTCTTT. Protein product: CASSQGSTEAFF.

A remark on this clone: Other DNA sequences in this sample translate to the same CDR3. The V call is TRBV6-5, the J call TRBJ1-2; D unclear. This CDR3 has 13 residues. The V and J ends lost 5 bases and 0 bases respectively, with 7 bases between them. Per germline, CDR1 MNHEY and CDR2 SVGAGI. The DNA for the CDR3 is TGTGCCAGCAGTACCACAACTAACTATGGCTACACCTTC. It encodes CASSTTTNYGYTF.

Written as DNA, the CDR3 is TGTGCCAGCAGCCAGCCGGGACAGGGGAACAATGAGCAGTTCTTC. Protein sequence: CASSQPGQGNNEQFF. The chain employs TRBV3-1 (or the pseudogene TRBV3-2) and TRBJ2-1; 10 nucleotides agree with TRBD1. Per germline, CDR1 LGHDT and CDR2 YNNKEL (reference sequence). V gave up 3 bases and J gave up 5 bases; unmatched junction bases: 4. This CDR3 has 15 residues.

The chain combines TRBV7-3 with TRBJ1-1; perhaps TRBD1 as D (5 bases). There are 14 residues in the CDR3. The germline V and J ends were trimmed by 5 bases and 5 bases, with 15 bases remaining between them. Germline V CDR1 and CDR2: SGHTA, FQGTGA. CDR3 in DNA: TGTGCCAGCAGCCCGCATGGGGGGGATACTGAAGCTTTCTTT. Amino acid sequence: CASSPHGGDTEAFF.

This sequence joins TRBV6-5 and TRBJ1-5; D remains ambiguous. CDR1 is MNHEY, CDR2 SVGAGI, per germline. This CDR3 region has 14 residues. The V end lost 4 bases, the J end lost 5 bases, and 12 bases lay between the germline ends. Here the CDR3 DNA reads TGTGCCAGCAGTTGGGGAGCCTCAGATCAGCCCCAGCATTTT. This encodes CASSWGASDQPQHF.

This clone came up once. The chain combines TRBV6-5 with TRBJ2-3; 7 nucleotides align to TRBD2. Trimming removed 5 bases from V and 2 bases from J; junction bases left unmatched: 7. Germline CDR1 MNHEY, CDR2 SVGAGI. The CDR3 extends over 15 amino acids. The CDR3 loop is CASSPGRALTDTQYF. Written as DNA, the CDR3 is TGTGCCAGCAGTCCAGGGAGGGCGCTCACAGATACGCAGTATTTT.

The J gene is TRBJ2-2, the V gene TRBV10-1, with D unresolved. The germline V gene has CDR1 WNHNN and CDR2 SYGVQD (reference sequence). V dropped 0 bases and J dropped 5 bases, with 7 bases sitting between them. The CDR3 totals 14 residues. The DNA of the CDR3 is TGCGCCAGCAGTGAGTCGATAGGGACCGGGGAGCTGTTTTTT. It codes for CASSESIGTGELFF.

The chain has TRBV19 and TRBJ2-4; D might be TRBD1 (5 bases). The CDR3 contains 12 residues. The germline gives CDR1 LNHDA, CDR2 SQIVND (reference sequence). The V gene lost 3 bases and the J gene lost 14 bases, with 14 bases spanning the gap. CDR3 DNA: TGTGCCAGTAGTATGCGACCGGTACAGGAGTACTTC. Its translation: CASSMRPVQEYF.

DNA of the CDR3: TGTGCCAGCAGCCAAGAAGGGGCCCGCGGCTACACCTTC. This translates into CASSQEGARGYTF. This chain uses TRBV3-1 (or the pseudogene TRBV3-2) with TRBJ1-2, with a possible D match to TRBD1 (5 bases). Germline values: CDR1 LGHDT, CDR2 YNNKEL (reference sequence). V was shortened by 0 bases and J by 8 bases, with 10 bases between the two germline ends. The CDR3 is made up of 13 amino acids.

On this clone: At the DNA level, this CDR3 is encoded by other sequences in the same sample as well. The rearrangement links TRBV7-2 to TRBJ2-7; possibly TRBD2 for D (5 bases). The V end was cut by 2 bases, the J end by 7 bases, with 6 bases between. Germline CDR1 SGHTA, CDR2 FQGNSA. This CDR3 contains 11 residues. CDR3 in amino acids: CASSLRREQYF. CDR3 nucleotide sequence: TGTGCCAGCAGCTTAAGGAGGGAGCAGTACTTC.

The count of this clone is one. The V gene is TRBV28, the J gene TRBJ1-2; the D is unclear. The length of the CDR3 is 13 residues. V lost 2 bases and J lost 8, with 12 bases in between. Germline CDR1 reads MDHEN; CDR2 reads SYDVKM. The DNA for the CDR3 is TGTGCCAGCAGTTTAGGCACCTATCGCGGCTACACCTTC. Encoded protein: CASSLGTYRGYTF.

The chain recombines TRBV2 with TRBJ2-2; D is ambiguous. CDR1 and CDR2 from the germline V gene are SNHLY and FYNNEI. Trimming took 4 bases from V and 13 from J, leaving 16 bases between them. The CDR3 is made up of 13 amino acids. CDR3 in DNA: TGTGCCAGCAGTGGGGCCCCGCGAGGTGGGCTGTTTTTT. This codes for CASSGAPRGGLFF.

The chain recombines TRBV14 with TRBJ2-7; D not certain. The CDR3 loop spans 14 amino acids. The germline V and J ends were trimmed by 0 bases and 5 bases, with 11 bases remaining between them. CDR1 SGHDN and CDR2 FVKESK come from the germline V gene. The CDR3 coding sequence is TGTGCCAGCAGCCAAGACGGATCGTGGGACGAGCAGTACTTC. Its translation is CASSQDGSWDEQYF.

This chain uses TRBV28 with TRBJ2-7, with 8 bases that match TRBD1. The length of the CDR3 is 14 residues. Germline assignment: CDR1 MDHEN and CDR2 SYDVKM. Trimming at V came to 5 bases and at J to 4 bases, leaving 7 bases not matched to a gene. The CDR3 loop reads CASSPDRGMYEQYF. In DNA, the CDR3 is TGTGCCAGCAGTCCCGACAGGGGTATGTACGAGCAGTACTTC.

The chain employs TRBV2 and TRBJ2-1, with TRBD2 identical over 14 bases. J was trimmed by 10 bases and V by 7 bases; bases with no gene match: 9. The CDR3 totals 15 residues. The germline CDR1 and CDR2 sequences are SNHLY and FYNNEI. For the CDR3, the DNA is TGTGCCAGCACTGGGACTAGCGGGGGACCAGGGGAGCAGTTCTTC. Translation: CASTGTSGGPGEQFF.

The V and J genes are TRBV10-2 and TRBJ1-2, with 7 positions matching TRBD1. The germline gives CDR1 WSHSY, CDR2 SAAADI. The CDR3 consists of 13 residues. Trimming removed 7 bases from V and 3 bases from J; junction bases left unmatched: 5. The CDR3 coding sequence is TGCGCCAGCACTTTCGGGACAGACTATGGCTACACCTTC. Protein: CASTFGTDYGYTF.

The chain joins TRBV5-4 to TRBJ2-7; D is possibly TRBD1 (6 bases). Trimming shortened V by 4 bases and J by 2 bases, and 19 bases separated the two germline ends. Germline-derived CDR1 and CDR2 are SGHNT and YYREEE (reference sequence). The CDR3 length is 16 residues. In nucleotides, the CDR3 is TGTGCCAGCAGCCATGGTCGCGACAGGATAGCCTACGAGCAGTACTTC. This translates into CASSHGRDRIAYEQYF.

This chain links TRBV27 with TRBJ1-1, with no clear D. Trimming stripped 7 bases from V and 0 bases from J, with 15 bases between. CDR1 and CDR2 (germline): MNHEY, SMNVEV (reference sequence). The CDR3 totals 15 residues. CDR3 residues: CASKSLSILNTEAFF. CDR3 sequence (DNA): TGTGCCAGCAAAAGTTTGTCCATACTGAACACTGAAGCTTTCTTT.

This sequence joins TRBV19 and TRBJ2-5, with 8 bases aligning to TRBD1. Trimming at V came to 3 bases and at J to 6 bases, leaving 6 bases not matched to a gene. The germline CDR1 and CDR2 sequences are LNHDA and SQIVND (reference sequence). The CDR3 is made up of 14 amino acids. CDR3 residues: CASSISDRGKTQYF. The CDR3 DNA is TGTGCCAGTAGTATTTCCGACAGGGGTAAGACCCAGTACTTC.

The chain couples TRBV10-3 to TRBJ2-7; no clear D gene. The CDR3 sequence is 13 residues long. The V end lost 3 bases, the J end lost 1 base, and 7 bases lay between the germline ends. Germline V gene data show CDR1 as ENHRY and CDR2 as SYGVKD. As DNA, the CDR3 is TGTGCCATCAGTGAATCGCAGTCCTACGAGCAGTACTTC. As protein: CAISESQSYEQYF.

The chain is built from TRBV6-4 and TRBJ2-1; 8 nucleotides line up with TRBD1. The CDR3 is made up of 12 amino acids. Germline-derived CDR1 and CDR2 are MRHNA and SNTAGT. The V segment lost 10 bases and the J segment 6 bases; nucleotides outside the gene matches: 5. CDR3 sequence (DNA): TGTGCCACCAAGGACAGGGTCAATGAGCAGTTCTTC. The encoded protein is CATKDRVNEQFF.

This sequence joins TRBV5-1 and TRBJ2-7, with 13 bases matching TRBD2. With 4 bases clipped from V and 2 bases from J, the junction kept 3 bases outside the gene matches. Looked up from germline, CDR1 is SGHRS and CDR2 is YFSETQ. The CDR3 is 15 residues long. The DNA of the CDR3 is TGCGCCAGCAGCCCGGGACTAGCGGGGACCTACGAGCAGTACTTC. It translates to CASSPGLAGTYEQYF.